These 11 T cell receptor beta chains share one sample of origin, sequenced in a study of memory CD4+ T cells and cytomegalovirus serostatus. Single viable CD3+CD4+CD8-CD45RO+ cells were sorted as the memory CD4+ T cells. The assay was immunoSEQ multiplex PCR, and TCRdb's table has in-frame clones only and misses some. The repertoire includes over 75,000 clones, 75% to 90% of them detected once, and 3.6% sits in the top ten. The sample comprised memory CD4+ T cells from blood. These receptors originate from an adult in good health and CMV-seropositive.

This clone occurred a few times. The chain uses TRBV28 and TRBJ2-7; 7 bases map to TRBD2. The CDR3 runs to 13 residues. CDR1 MDHEN and CDR2 SYDVKM come from the germline V gene. V shed 10 bases and J 2 bases; nucleotides not matched to a gene: 8. The CDR3 DNA reads TGTGCCACCATATCTAGCGGCGCCTACGAGCAGTACTTC. This sequence encodes CATISSGAYEQYF.

The chain carries TRBV9 and TRBJ1-3; D uncertain. V lost 0 bases and J lost 0, with 10 bases in between. The CDR3 sequence is 16 residues long. Germline V CDR1 and CDR2: SGDLS, YYNGEE. Here the CDR3 DNA reads TGTGCCAGCAGCGTAGCACCCCCGCTCTCTGGAAACACCATATATTTT. Translated, it gives CASSVAPPLSGNTIYF.

V and J are TRBV2 and TRBJ2-5, with D perhaps assigned TRBD1 or TRBD2 (7 bases each). The germline V gene encodes CDR1 SNHLY and CDR2 FYNNEI. CDR3 length: 15 amino acids. Trimming took 6 bases from V and 5 from J, leaving 19 bases between them. The CDR3 DNA follows: TGTGCCAGCAGACCATTGCCAGGGGGGGAGGAGACCCAGTACTTC. Translated, it gives CASRPLPGGEETQYF.

The V and J genes are TRBV18 and TRBJ2-6, with D possibly matching TRBD2 (6 bases). V lost 3 bases, J lost 0 bases, and 9 bases lay in between. CDR1 KGHSH and CDR2 LQKENI come from the germline V gene. This CDR3 spans 16 amino acids. The CDR3 here is CASSPDGSSGANVLTF. CDR3 DNA sequence: TGTGCCAGCTCACCGGACGGGAGCTCTGGGGCCAACGTCCTGACTTTC.

The rearrangement uses TRBV9 and TRBJ2-7; possible D gene TRBD2, 7 bases. Germline assignment: CDR1 SGDLS and CDR2 YYNGEE. Trimming cost V 2 bases and J 5 bases, with 17 bases left between them. This CDR3 comprises 15 residues. The CDR3 bases are TGTGCCAGCAGCGTCTCAACGGGGGGCGCCAACGAGCAGTACTTC. It encodes CASSVSTGGANEQYF.

This chain joins TRBV6-5 and TRBJ1-2; TRBD1 agrees at 8 bases. There are 13 residues in the CDR3. With V trimmed by 5 bases and J by 7 bases, 6 bases remained unmatched. CDR1 is MNHEY and CDR2 is SVGAGI in the germline V gene. The CDR3 nucleotides are TGTGCCAGCAGTCCTCAGGGGGCGCGTGGCTACACCTTC. Its translation is CASSPQGARGYTF.

The V call is TRBV28, the J call TRBJ2-5; no clear D gene. Between the trimmed V and J ends, which lost 6 bases and 0 bases, there was a span of 5 bases. This CDR3 has 12 amino acids. Germline loops: CDR1 MDHEN, CDR2 SYDVKM. The CDR3 coding sequence is TGTGCCAGCAGCGAGAACCAAGAGACCCAGTACTTC. This gives the protein CASSENQETQYF.

The chain couples TRBV29-1 to TRBJ2-1, with 8 bases lining up with TRBD1. Trimming at V came to 8 bases and at J to 2 bases, leaving 5 bases not matched to a gene. The CDR3 contains 13 residues. The germline gives CDR1 SQVTM, CDR2 ANQGSEA. The CDR3 region has the DNA TGCAGCATTGGACAGGGCACCTACAATGAGCAGTTCTTC. This codes for CSIGQGTYNEQFF.

V gene TRBV29-1 combines with J gene TRBJ2-7; possible D gene TRBD2, 7 bases. The germline CDR1 and CDR2 sequences are SQVTM and ANQGSEA. The CDR3 consists of 12 residues. Trimming shortened V by 5 bases and J by 8 bases, and 16 bases separated the two germline ends. The CDR3 DNA sequence: TGCAGCGTTTCGGTGGGGGGGCTGAAGCAGTACTTC. It specifies CSVSVGGLKQYF.

The rearrangement links TRBV29-1 to TRBJ2-1, with 9 bases lining up with TRBD2. The CDR3 length is 15 residues. The V segment lost 1 base and the J segment 5 bases; nucleotides outside the gene matches: 6. From germline, CDR1 is SQVTM and CDR2 ANQGSEA. The CDR3 DNA follows: TGCAGCGTTGAAGCTTGGGGCGGGAGGGACAATGAGCAGTTCTTC. Protein product: CSVEAWGGRDNEQFF.

This clone was found a few times. V usage is TRBV7-2 and J usage is TRBJ1-2; the D gene is possibly TRBD1 (6 bases). Germline V gene sequence: CDR1 SGHTA, CDR2 FQGNSA. V was cut by 4 bases and J by 4 bases, with 10 bases left in between. The CDR3 totals 13 residues. In DNA form, the CDR3 reads TGTGCCAGCAGCTCGACAGGCGTCTATGGCTACACCTTC. Amino acid sequence: CASSSTGVYGYTF.